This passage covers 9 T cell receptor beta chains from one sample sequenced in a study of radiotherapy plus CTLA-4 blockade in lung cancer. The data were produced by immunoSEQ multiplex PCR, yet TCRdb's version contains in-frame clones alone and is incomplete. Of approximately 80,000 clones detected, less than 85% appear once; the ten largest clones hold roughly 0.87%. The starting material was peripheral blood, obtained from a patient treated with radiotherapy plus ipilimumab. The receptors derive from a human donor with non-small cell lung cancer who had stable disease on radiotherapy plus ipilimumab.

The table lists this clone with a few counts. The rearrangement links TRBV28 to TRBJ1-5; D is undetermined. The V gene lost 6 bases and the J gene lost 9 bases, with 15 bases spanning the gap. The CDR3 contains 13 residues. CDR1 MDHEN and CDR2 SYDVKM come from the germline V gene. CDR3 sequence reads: CASSLTLVRPQHF. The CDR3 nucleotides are TGTGCCAGCAGCCTAACTCTGGTACGGCCCCAGCATTTT. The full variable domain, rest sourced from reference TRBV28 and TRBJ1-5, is DVKVTQSSRYLVKRTGEKVFLECVQDMDHENMFWYRQDPGLGLRLIYFSYDVKMKEKGDIPEGYSVSREKKERFSLILESASTNQTSMYLCASSLTLVRPQHFGDGTRLSIL.

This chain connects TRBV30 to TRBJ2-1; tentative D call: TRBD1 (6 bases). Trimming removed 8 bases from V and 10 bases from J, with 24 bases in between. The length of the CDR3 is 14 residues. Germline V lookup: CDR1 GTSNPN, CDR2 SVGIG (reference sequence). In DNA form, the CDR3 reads TGTGCCGGACGGGCGTCAGGGGCTTCGAGCGAGCAGTTCTTC. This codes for CAGRASGASSEQFF. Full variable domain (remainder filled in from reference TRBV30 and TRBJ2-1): SQTIHQWPATLVQPVGSPLSLECTVEGTSNPNLYWYRQAAGRGLQLLFYSVGIGQISSEVPQNLSASRPQDRQFILSSKKLLLSDSGFYLCAGRASGASSEQFFGPGTRLTVL.

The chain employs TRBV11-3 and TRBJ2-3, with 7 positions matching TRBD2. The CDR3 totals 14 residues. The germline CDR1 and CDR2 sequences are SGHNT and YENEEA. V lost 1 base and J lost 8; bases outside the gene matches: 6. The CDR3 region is CASSLGTSSGTQYF. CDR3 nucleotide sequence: TGTGCCAGCAGCTTAGGGACTAGTTCGGGTACGCAGTATTTT.

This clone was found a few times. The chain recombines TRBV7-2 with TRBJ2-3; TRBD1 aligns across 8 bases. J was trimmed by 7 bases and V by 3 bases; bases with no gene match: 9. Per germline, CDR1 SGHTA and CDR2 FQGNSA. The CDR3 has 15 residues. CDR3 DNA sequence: TGTGCCAGCAGCTTTCCTGGACAGGGAATCAATACGCAGTATTTT. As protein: CASSFPGQGINTQYF.

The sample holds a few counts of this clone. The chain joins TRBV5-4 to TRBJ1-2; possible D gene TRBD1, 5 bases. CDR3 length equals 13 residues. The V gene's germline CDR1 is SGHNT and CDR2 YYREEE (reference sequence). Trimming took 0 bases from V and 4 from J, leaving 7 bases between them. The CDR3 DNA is TGTGCCAGCAGCTTGGTGGGGCTCTATGGCTACACCTTC. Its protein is CASSLVGLYGYTF.

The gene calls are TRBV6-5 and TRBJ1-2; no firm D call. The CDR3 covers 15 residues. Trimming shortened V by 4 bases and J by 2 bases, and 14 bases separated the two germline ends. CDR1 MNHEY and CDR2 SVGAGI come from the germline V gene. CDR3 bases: TGTGCCAGCAGTTTTCAACCCGGGTCAAACTATGGCTACACCTTC. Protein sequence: CASSFQPGSNYGYTF.

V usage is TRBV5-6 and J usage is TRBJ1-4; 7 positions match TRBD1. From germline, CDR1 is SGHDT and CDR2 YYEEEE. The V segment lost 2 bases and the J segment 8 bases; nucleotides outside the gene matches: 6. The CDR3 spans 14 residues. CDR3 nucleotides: TGTGCCAGCAGCTTAGACGGACAGGACGAAAAACTGTTTTTT. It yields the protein CASSLDGQDEKLFF. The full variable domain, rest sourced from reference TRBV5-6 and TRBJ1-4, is DAGVTQSPTHLIKTRGQQVTLRCSPKSGHDTVSWYQQALGQGPQFIFQYYEEEERQRGNFPDRFSGHQFPNYSSELNVNALLLGDSALYLCASSLDGQDEKLFFGSGTQLSVL.

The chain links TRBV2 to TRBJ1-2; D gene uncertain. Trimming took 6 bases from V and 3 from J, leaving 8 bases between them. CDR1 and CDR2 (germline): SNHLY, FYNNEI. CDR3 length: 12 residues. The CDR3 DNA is TGTGCCAGCAGCCAGATATACTATGGCTACACCTTC. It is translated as CASSQIYYGYTF. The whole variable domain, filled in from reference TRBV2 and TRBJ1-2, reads EPEVTQTPSHQVTQMGQEVILRCVPISNHLYFYWYRQILGQKVEFLVSFYNNEISEKSEIFDDQFSVERPDGSNFTLKIRSTKLEDSAMYFCASSQIYYGYTFGSGTRLTVV.

CDR3 in DNA: TGTGCCAGCAGCTTAAACGGAGTGACGGGTGAGCAGTACTTC. Translation gives CASSLNGVTGEQYF. The chain has TRBV7-3 and TRBJ2-7, with D unclear. Germline CDR1 is SGHTA and CDR2 is FQGTGA. The germline V and J ends were trimmed by 1 base and 7 bases, with 14 bases remaining between them. CDR3 length equals 14 residues.